The 2 T cell receptor beta chains given below trace back to one sample, sequenced in a study of cytomegalovirus exposure and HLA in healthy donors. Both 60 Vbeta primers and 13 Jbeta primers went into the PCR. Measured with immunoSEQ multiplex PCR; TCRdb has only the in-frame clones, and not every one. In the table there are 130,000 or so clones, around 78% of which are singletons. Material: PBMCs. The source is a female donor in good health and CMV-seropositive.

This chain uses TRBV5-1 with TRBJ1-6, with 9 nucleotides matching TRBD1. The V and J ends lost 4 bases and 4 bases, in that order; junction bases with no gene match: 12. The germline CDR1 and CDR2 sequences are SGHRS and YFSETQ. This CDR3 has 18 amino acids. The CDR3 nucleotides are TGCGCCAGCAGCCTGAAACCGGGACAGGGCGTTTATAATTCACCCCTCCACTTT. Encoded protein: CASSLKPGQGVYNSPLHF.

The chain carries TRBV25-1 and TRBJ2-7, with 8 bases identical to TRBD1. Germline V gene data show CDR1 as MGHDK and CDR2 as SYGVNS. The ends lost 2 bases at V and 2 bases at J; junction bases unmatched: 5. This CDR3 has 15 residues. CDR3 in DNA: TGTGCCAGCAGTGAACACGGGACAGGCCCCTACGAGCAGTACTTC. Its translation is CASSEHGTGPYEQYF.